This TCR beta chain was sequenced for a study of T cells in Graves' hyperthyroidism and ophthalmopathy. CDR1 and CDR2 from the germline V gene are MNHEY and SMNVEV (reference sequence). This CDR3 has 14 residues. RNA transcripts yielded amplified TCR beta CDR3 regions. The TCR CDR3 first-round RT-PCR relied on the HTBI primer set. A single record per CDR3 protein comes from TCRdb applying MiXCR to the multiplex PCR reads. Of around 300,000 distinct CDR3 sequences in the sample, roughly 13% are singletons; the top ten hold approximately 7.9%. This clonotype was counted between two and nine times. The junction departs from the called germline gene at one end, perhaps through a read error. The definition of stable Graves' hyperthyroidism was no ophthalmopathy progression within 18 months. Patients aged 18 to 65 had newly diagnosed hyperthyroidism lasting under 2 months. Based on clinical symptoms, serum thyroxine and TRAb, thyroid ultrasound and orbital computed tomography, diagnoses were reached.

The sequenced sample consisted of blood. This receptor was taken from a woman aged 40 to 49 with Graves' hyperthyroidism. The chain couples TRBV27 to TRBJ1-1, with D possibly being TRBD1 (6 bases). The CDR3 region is CASSLTQGLTEALF. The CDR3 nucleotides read TGTGCCAGCAGTTTAACGCAGGGGTTAACTGAAGCTCTCTTT.